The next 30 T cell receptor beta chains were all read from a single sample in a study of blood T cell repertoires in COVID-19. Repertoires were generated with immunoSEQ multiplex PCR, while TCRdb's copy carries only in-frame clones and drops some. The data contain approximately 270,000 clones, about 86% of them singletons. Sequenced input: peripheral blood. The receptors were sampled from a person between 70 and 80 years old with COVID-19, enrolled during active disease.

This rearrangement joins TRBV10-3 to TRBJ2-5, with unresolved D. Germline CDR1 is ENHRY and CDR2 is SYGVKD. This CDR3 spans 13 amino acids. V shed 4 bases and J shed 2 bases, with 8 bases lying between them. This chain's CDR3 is CAISGAPQETQYF. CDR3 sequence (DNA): TGTGCCATCAGTGGGGCACCACAAGAGACCCAGTACTTC.

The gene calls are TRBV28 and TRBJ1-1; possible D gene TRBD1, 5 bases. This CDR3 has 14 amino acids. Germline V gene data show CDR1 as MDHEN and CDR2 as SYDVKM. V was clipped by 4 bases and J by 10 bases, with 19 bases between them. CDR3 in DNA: TGTGCCAGCAGTTCGCAGGGTGCAGATTGGGCAGCTTTCTTT. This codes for CASSSQGADWAAFF.

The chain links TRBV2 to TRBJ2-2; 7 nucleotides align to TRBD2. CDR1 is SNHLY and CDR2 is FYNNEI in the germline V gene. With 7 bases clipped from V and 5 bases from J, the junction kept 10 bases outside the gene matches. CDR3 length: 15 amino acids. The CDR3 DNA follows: TGTGCCAGCACCGAAGACGGGGGGACTACCGGGGAGCTGTTTTTT. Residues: CASTEDGGTTGELFF.

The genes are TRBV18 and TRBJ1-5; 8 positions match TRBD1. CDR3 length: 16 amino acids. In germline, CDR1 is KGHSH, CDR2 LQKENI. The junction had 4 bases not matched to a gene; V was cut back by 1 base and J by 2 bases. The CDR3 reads CASSPRSGQGNQPQHF. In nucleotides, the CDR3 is TGTGCCAGCTCACCACGATCGGGACAGGGCAATCAGCCCCAGCATTTT.

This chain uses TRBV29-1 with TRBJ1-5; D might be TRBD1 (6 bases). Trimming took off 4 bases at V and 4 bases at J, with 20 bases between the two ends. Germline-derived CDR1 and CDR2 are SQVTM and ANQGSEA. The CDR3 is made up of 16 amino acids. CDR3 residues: CSVAIGSDRGNQPQHF. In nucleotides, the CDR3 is TGCAGCGTTGCGATTGGAAGCGATAGGGGGAATCAGCCCCAGCATTTT.

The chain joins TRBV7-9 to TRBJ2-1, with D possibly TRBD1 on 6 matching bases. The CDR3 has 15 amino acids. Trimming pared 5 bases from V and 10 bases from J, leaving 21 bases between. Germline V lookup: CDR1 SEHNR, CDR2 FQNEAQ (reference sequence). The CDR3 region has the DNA TGTGCCAGCAGCCTATCGCTAGGGGGAGACGTGGAGCAGTTCTTC. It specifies CASSLSLGGDVEQFF.

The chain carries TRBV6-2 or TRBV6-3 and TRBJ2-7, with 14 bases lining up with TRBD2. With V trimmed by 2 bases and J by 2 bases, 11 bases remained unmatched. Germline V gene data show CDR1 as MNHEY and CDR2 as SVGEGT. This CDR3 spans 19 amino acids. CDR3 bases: TGTGCCAGCAGTTACGGCCACGGGACTAGCGGGAGAGGGGCCTACGAGCAGTACTTC. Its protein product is CASSYGHGTSGRGAYEQYF.

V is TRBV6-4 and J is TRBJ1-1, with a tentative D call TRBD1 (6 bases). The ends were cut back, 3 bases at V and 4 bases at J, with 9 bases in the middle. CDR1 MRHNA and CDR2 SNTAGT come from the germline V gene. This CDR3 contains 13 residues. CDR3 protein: CASSEQGGTEAFF. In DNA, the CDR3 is TGTGCCAGCAGTGAACAGGGTGGCACTGAAGCTTTCTTT.

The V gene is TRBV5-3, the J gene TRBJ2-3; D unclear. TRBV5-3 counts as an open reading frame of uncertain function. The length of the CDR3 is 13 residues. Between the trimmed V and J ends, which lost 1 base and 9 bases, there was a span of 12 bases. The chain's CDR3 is CARSLRVGETQYF. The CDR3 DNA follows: TGTGCCAGAAGCTTGCGGGTCGGTGAAACGCAGTATTTT.

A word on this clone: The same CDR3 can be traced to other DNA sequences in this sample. The CDR3 region is CASSRTGEAFF. The DNA for the CDR3 is TGTGCCAGCAGCCGAACAGGAGAGGCTTTCTTT. J is TRBJ1-1 and V is TRBV3-1 (or the pseudogene TRBV3-2), with D perhaps TRBD1 (5 bases). V lost 4 bases and J lost 11, with 11 bases in between. CDR3 size: 11 residues. Germline V gene lookup returns CDR1 LGHDT and CDR2 YNNKEL (reference sequence).

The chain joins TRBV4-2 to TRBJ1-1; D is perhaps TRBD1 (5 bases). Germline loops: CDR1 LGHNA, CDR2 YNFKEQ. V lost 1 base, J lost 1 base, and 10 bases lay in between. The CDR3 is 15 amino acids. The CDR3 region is CASSQGDLRNTEAFF. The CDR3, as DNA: TGTGCCAGCAGCCAAGGGGACTTACGGAACACTGAAGCTTTCTTT.

This CDR3 reads CASGLWTGGIRETQYF. CDR3 sequence (DNA): TGTGCTAGTGGTTTATGGACAGGGGGCATCCGAGAGACCCAGTACTTC. J is TRBJ2-5 and V is TRBV12-5; TRBD1 agrees at 11 bases. Trimming cost V 3 bases and J 4 bases; bases outside gene matches: 7. Germline CDR1 reads LGHNT; CDR2 reads FRNRAP. This CDR3 region has 16 residues.

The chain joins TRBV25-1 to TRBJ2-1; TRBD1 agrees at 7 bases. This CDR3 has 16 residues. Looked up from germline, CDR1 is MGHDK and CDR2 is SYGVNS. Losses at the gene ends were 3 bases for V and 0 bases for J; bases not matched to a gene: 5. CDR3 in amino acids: CASSDTTGDSYNEQFF. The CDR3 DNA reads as TGTGCCAGCAGTGATACAACAGGGGACTCCTACAATGAGCAGTTCTTC.

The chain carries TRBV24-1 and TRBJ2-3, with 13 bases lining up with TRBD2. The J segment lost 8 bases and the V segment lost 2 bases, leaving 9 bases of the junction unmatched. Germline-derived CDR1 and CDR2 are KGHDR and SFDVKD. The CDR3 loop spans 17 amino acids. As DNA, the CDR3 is TGTGCCACCAGTGATTACGGACTAGCGGGGGCGGGGGGTACGCAGTATTTT. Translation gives CATSDYGLAGAGGTQYF.

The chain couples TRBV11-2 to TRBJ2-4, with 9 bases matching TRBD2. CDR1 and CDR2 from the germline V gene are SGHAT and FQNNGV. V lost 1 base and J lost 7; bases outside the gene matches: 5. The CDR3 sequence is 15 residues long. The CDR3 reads CASSLVVSGSNIQYF. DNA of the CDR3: TGTGCCAGCAGCTTAGTGGTTAGCGGGAGTAACATTCAGTACTTC. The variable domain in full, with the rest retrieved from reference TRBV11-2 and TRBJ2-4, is EAGVAQSPRYKIIEKRQSVAFWCNPISGHATLYWYQQILGQGPKLLIQFQNNGVVDDSQLPKDRFSAERLKGVDSTLKIQPAKLEDSAVYLCASSLVVSGSNIQYFGAGTRLSVL.

CDR3 protein: CASSDLAGAGNEQYF. The CDR3 DNA reads as TGTGCCAGCAGCGACCTAGCGGGGGCAGGGAACGAGCAGTACTTC. V usage is TRBV28 and J usage is TRBJ2-7; 10 bases agree with TRBD2. The CDR3 extends over 15 amino acids. Trimming took 6 bases from V and 5 from J; bases not matched to a gene: 10. Per germline, CDR1 MDHEN and CDR2 SYDVKM.

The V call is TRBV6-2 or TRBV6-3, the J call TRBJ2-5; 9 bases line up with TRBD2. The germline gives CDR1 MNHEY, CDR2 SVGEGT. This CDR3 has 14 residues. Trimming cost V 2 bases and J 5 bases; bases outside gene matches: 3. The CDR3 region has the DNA TGTGCCAGCAGTTACGCGGGGGGGCTTGAGACCCAGTACTTC. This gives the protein CASSYAGGLETQYF.

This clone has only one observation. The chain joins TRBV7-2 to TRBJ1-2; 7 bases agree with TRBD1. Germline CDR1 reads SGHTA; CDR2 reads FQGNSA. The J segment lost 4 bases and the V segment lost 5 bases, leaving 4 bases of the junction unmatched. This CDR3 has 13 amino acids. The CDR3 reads CASSPQGPYGYTF. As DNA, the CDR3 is TGTGCCAGCAGCCCACAGGGGCCCTATGGCTACACCTTC.

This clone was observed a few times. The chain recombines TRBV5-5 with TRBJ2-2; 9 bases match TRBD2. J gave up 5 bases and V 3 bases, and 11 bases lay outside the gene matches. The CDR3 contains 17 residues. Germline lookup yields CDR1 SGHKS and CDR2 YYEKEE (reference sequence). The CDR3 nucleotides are TGTGCCAGCAGCTCCCTAGGACTAGCGTGGGGTACCGGGGAGCTGTTTTTT. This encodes CASSSLGLAWGTGELFF.

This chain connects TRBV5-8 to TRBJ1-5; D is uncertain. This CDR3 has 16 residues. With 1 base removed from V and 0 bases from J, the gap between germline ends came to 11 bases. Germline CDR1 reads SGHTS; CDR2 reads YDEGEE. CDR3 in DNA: TGTGCCAGCAGCTTGTTCGGGGTTTATAGCAATCAGCCCCAGCATTTT. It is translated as CASSLFGVYSNQPQHF.

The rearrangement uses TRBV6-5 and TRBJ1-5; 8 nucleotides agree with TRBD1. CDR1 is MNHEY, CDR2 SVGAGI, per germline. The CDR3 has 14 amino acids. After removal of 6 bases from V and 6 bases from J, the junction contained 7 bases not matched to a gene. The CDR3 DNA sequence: TGTGCCAGCAGCACGACAGGGGCCGGTCAGCCCCAGCATTTT. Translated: CASSTTGAGQPQHF.

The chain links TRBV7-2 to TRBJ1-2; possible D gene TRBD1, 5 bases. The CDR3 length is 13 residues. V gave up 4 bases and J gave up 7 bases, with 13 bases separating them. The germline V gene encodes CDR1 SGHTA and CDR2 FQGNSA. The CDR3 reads CASSWGGSSGYTF. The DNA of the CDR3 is TGTGCCAGCAGCTGGGGGGGGAGTAGTGGCTACACCTTC.

In DNA, the CDR3 is TGTGCCAGCAGCTTGGGTGGGGGCAGGGGGTATTCACCCCTCCACTTT. This codes for CASSLGGGRGYSPLHF. The gene calls are TRBV11-2 and TRBJ1-6; 7 bases align to TRBD1. The CDR3 spans 16 residues. Germline V gene data show CDR1 as SGHAT and CDR2 as FQNNGV. The trim removed 3 bases at V and 8 bases at J, leaving 10 bases unmatched. The variable domain in full, completed from reference TRBV11-2 and TRBJ1-6, reads EAGVAQSPRYKIIEKRQSVAFWCNPISGHATLYWYQQILGQGPKLLIQFQNNGVVDDSQLPKDRFSAERLKGVDSTLKIQPAKLEDSAVYLCASSLGGGRGYSPLHFGNGTRLTVT.

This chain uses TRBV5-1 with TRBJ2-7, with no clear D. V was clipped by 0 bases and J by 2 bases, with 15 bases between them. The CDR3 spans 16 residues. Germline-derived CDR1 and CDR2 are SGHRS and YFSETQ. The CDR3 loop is CASSLEGGSPPYEQYF. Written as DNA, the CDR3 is TGCGCCAGCAGCTTGGAAGGCGGCTCACCCCCCTACGAGCAGTACTTC.

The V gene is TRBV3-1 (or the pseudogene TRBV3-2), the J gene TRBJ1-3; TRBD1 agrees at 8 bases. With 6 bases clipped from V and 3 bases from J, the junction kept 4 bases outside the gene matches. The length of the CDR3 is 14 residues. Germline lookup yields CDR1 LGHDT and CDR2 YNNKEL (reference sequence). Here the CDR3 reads CASSKTGVGNTIYF. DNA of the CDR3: TGTGCCAGCAGTAAGACAGGGGTTGGAAACACCATATATTTT.

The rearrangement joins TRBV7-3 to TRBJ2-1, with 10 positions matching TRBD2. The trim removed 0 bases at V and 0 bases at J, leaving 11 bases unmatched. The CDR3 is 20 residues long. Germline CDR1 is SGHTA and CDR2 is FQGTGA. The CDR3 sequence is CASSLTSGGHLLASYNEQFF. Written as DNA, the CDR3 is TGTGCCAGCAGCTTAACTAGCGGGGGGCACCTGTTGGCCTCCTACAATGAGCAGTTCTTC.

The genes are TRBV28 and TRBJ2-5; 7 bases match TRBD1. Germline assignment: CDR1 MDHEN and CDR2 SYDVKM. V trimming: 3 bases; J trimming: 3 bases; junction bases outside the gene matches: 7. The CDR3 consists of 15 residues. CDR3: CASSFYRGQEETQYF. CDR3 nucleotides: TGTGCCAGCAGTTTCTACAGGGGTCAAGAAGAGACCCAGTACTTC.

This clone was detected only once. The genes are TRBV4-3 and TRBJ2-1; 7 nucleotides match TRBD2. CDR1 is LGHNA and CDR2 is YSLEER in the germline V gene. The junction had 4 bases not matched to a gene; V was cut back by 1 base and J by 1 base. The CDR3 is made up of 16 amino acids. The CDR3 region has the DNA TGCGCCAGCAGCCAAGTTTGGGGGGGGTCCTACAATGAGCAGTTCTTC. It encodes CASSQVWGGSYNEQFF.

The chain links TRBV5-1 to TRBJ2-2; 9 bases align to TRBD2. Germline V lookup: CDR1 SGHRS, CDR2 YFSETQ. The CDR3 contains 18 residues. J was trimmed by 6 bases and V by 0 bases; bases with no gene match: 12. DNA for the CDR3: TGCGCCAGCAGCTTGGGTGCCGGTATCGGCGGGGGGGCCGGGGAGCTGTTTTTT. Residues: CASSLGAGIGGGAGELFF.

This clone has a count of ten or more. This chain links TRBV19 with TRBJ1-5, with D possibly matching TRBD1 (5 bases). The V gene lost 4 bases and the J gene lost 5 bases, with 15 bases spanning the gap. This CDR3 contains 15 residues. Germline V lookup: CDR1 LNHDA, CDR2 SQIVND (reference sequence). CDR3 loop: CASSNEQANHQPQHF. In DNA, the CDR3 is TGTGCCAGTAGTAACGAACAGGCGAACCATCAGCCCCAGCATTTT.